The 25 T cell receptor beta chains reported below all come from one sample, sequenced in a study of shared clonotypes between healthy human individuals. The protocol was immunoSEQ multiplex PCR, while the TCRdb copy is restricted to in-frame clones and leaves out a portion. The repertoire has some 2,000,000 clones, 85% to 95% of them found once; the top ten carry more than 0.1%. The sequenced sample consisted of naive CD4+ T cells sorted from blood. The subset denotes: CD45RA+ positively selected. These receptors were collected from a man between 18 and 35 years old in good health.

V usage is TRBV5-1 and J usage is TRBJ2-5; TRBD1 is a possible D gene (5 bases). CDR1 SGHRS and CDR2 YFSETQ come from the germline V gene. The CDR3 length is 12 residues. The V end lost 4 bases, the J end lost 4 bases, and 8 bases lay between the germline ends. The CDR3 coding sequence is TGCGCCAGCAGCCATAGGGGAGAGACCCAGTACTTC. Protein sequence: CASSHRGETQYF.

V usage is TRBV11-2 and J usage is TRBJ2-7, with D unresolved. There are 13 residues in the CDR3. Trimming cost V 8 bases and J 1 base, with 12 bases left between them. Looked up from germline, CDR1 is SGHAT and CDR2 is FQNNGV. CDR3 loop: CASRSTDSYEQYF. The CDR3 DNA sequence: TGTGCCAGCCGGTCGACTGATTCCTACGAGCAGTACTTC.

The J gene is TRBJ2-5, the V gene TRBV5-5; D possibly corresponds to TRBD1 (6 bases). This CDR3 has 18 residues. The V end lost 4 bases, the J end lost 1 base, and 23 bases lay between the germline ends. Germline assignment: CDR1 SGHKS and CDR2 YYEKEE (reference sequence). The CDR3 DNA is TGTGCCAGCAGCATCCAGCCCGCAACAGGGAACCGCCAAGAGACCCAGTACTTC. The encoded protein is CASSIQPATGNRQETQYF.

Comment on this clone: The same CDR3 is also encoded by other DNA sequences in this sample. The chain has TRBV4-1 and TRBJ1-6, with D uncertain. This CDR3 has 17 residues. Germline V gene lookup returns CDR1 MGHRA and CDR2 YSYEKL. V lost 0 bases and J 0 bases, leaving 9 bases between the germline ends. In DNA form, the CDR3 reads TGCGCCAGCAGCCAAGATAGCCAGAGCTCCTATAATTCACCCCTCCACTTT. Amino acids: CASSQDSQSSYNSPLHF.

The CDR3 reads CACTTGGYETQYF. As DNA, the CDR3 is TGTGCCTGCACGACAGGGGGCTATGAGACCCAGTACTTC. The V call is TRBV30, the J call TRBJ2-5; 10 positions match TRBD1. The CDR3 spans 13 residues. Germline assignment: CDR1 GTSNPN and CDR2 SVGIG (reference sequence). J gave up 5 bases and V 6 bases, and 6 bases lay outside the gene matches.

The chain carries TRBV2 and TRBJ2-3, with TRBD2 matching 9 bases. The CDR3 spans 16 residues. Germline V gene data show CDR1 as SNHLY and CDR2 as FYNNEI. With V trimmed by 6 bases and J by 0 bases, 7 bases remained unmatched. The CDR3 DNA is TGTGCCAGCAGCCCCGGGACTAGCAGTAGCACAGATACGCAGTATTTT. This codes for CASSPGTSSSTDTQYF.

About this clone: A much larger clone sits a single nucleotide away, making a read error possible. The J gene is TRBJ1-5, the V gene TRBV7-9; 7 nucleotides agree with TRBD1. Germline CDR1 is SEHNR and CDR2 is FQNEAQ (reference sequence). The length of the CDR3 is 14 residues. The V segment lost 3 bases and the J segment 2 bases; nucleotides outside the gene matches: 1. CDR3 protein: CASSFTGGNQPQHF. The CDR3, as DNA: TGTGCCAGCAGCTTCACAGGGGGCAATCAGCCCCAGCATTTT.

The chain combines TRBV19 with TRBJ1-2; D gene ambiguous. Per the germline V gene, CDR1 is LNHDA and CDR2 is SQIVND (reference sequence). The CDR3 is made up of 11 amino acids. The V and J ends lost 4 bases and 4 bases respectively, with 4 bases between them. The CDR3 loop reads CASSTSYGYTF. The CDR3 DNA reads TGTGCCAGTAGTACCAGCTATGGCTACACCTTC.

As for this clone: A much larger clonotype is one base distant, so this may be a read error. The same CDR3 arises from other DNA sequences in this sample as well. V usage is TRBV27 and J usage is TRBJ1-6, with D uncertain. Germline V gene data show CDR1 as MNHEY and CDR2 as SMNVEV (reference sequence). The CDR3 is 12 amino acids. Trimming stripped 6 bases from V and 0 bases from J, with 0 bases between. DNA for the CDR3: TGTGCCAGCAGCTCCTATAATTCACCCCTCCACTTT. Residues: CASSSYNSPLHF.

The V call is TRBV5-1, the J call TRBJ2-7; 9 positions agree with TRBD1. The germline CDR1 and CDR2 sequences are SGHRS and YFSETQ. The CDR3 covers 14 residues. V lost 2 bases and J lost 5; bases outside the gene matches: 5. The CDR3 reads CASSLLRDRDEQYF. As DNA, the CDR3 is TGCGCCAGCAGCTTACTCCGGGACAGGGACGAGCAGTACTTC.

The CDR3 sequence: CASSQPQFTDTQYF. The CDR3 coding sequence is TGTGCCAGCAGCCAACCCCAATTCACAGATACGCAGTATTTT. The rearrangement uses TRBV13 and TRBJ2-3; no clear D gene. CDR3 size: 14 residues. Trimming removed 5 bases from V and 2 bases from J, with 11 bases in between. Germline CDR1 and CDR2: PRHDT and FYEKMQ (reference sequence).

J is TRBJ1-2 and V is TRBV30; unclear D gene. Looked up from germline, CDR1 is GTSNPN and CDR2 is SVGIG (reference sequence). This CDR3 is 10 amino acids long. Trimming pared 0 bases from V and 7 bases from J, leaving 3 bases between. For the CDR3, the DNA is TGTGCCTGGAGTGTAACTGGCTACACCTTC. Protein: CAWSVTGYTF.

As to this clone: Germline and junction disagree at one end, which may indicate a read error. V and J are TRBV4-1 and TRBJ2-7; D gene unclear. The CDR3 contains 14 residues. CDR1 MGHRA and CDR2 YSYEKL come from the germline V gene. The CDR3 here is CASSLRRFSYEQYF. CDR3 nucleotides: TGTGCCAGCAGCTTACGACGGTTCTCCTACGAGCAGTACTTC.

Worth noting for this clone: Other DNA sequences in the sample encode the same CDR3. The chain uses TRBV18 and TRBJ2-2, with 9 bases identical to TRBD1. The CDR3 length is 15 residues. CDR1 is KGHSH, CDR2 LQKENI, per germline. V shed 3 bases and J 5 bases; nucleotides not matched to a gene: 4. CDR3 sequence reads: CASSPRDRGTGELFF. Written as DNA, the CDR3 is TGTGCCAGCTCACCCCGTGACAGGGGGACCGGGGAGCTGTTTTTT.

J is TRBJ2-3 and V is TRBV30; 13 bases match TRBD2. V dropped 3 bases and J dropped 4; count of bases not matched to a gene: 10. CDR3 length equals 17 residues. Germline CDR1 is GTSNPN and CDR2 is SVGIG (reference sequence). The CDR3, as DNA: TGTGCCTGGAGCCTCACGATGACTAGCGGGAGGCCAGATACGCAGTATTTT. Its translation: CAWSLTMTSGRPDTQYF.

This clone occurred once. V is TRBV4-2 and J is TRBJ1-1; D perhaps matches TRBD1 (5 bases). Germline CDR1 reads LGHNA; CDR2 reads YNFKEQ. The V end lost 0 bases, the J end lost 4 bases, and 12 bases lay between the germline ends. The CDR3 sequence is 15 residues long. The CDR3 DNA is TGTGCCAGCAGCCAAGATCTCCAGACAGTCACTGAAGCTTTCTTT. Encoded protein: CASSQDLQTVTEAFF.

V and J are TRBV19 and TRBJ1-4, with 7 bases matching TRBD1. In germline, CDR1 is LNHDA, CDR2 SQIVND (reference sequence). Trimming at V came to 2 bases and at J to 5 bases, leaving 2 bases not matched to a gene. CDR3 length: 14 residues. CDR3 region: CASSIRRGNEKLFF. The CDR3 DNA sequence: TGTGCCAGTAGTATACGCAGGGGGAATGAAAAACTGTTTTTT.

This clone has only one observation. The J gene is TRBJ1-2, the V gene TRBV7-3; D not certain. In germline, CDR1 is SGHTA, CDR2 FQGTGA. Between the trimmed V and J ends, which lost 5 bases and 7 bases, there was a span of 20 bases. The CDR3 is 15 residues long. DNA of the CDR3: TGTGCCAGCAGCCAGAGCCCCCAGTTGTCGGGTGGCTACACCTTC. Its protein product is CASSQSPQLSGGYTF.

The CDR3 reads CASRPRTDSYEQYF. CDR3 nucleotide sequence: TGCGCCAGCAGACCCCGGACGGATTCCTACGAGCAGTACTTC. This sequence joins TRBV5-1 and TRBJ2-7; no firm D call. V lost 5 bases to trimming and J lost 1 base, with 13 bases between them. Germline values: CDR1 SGHRS, CDR2 YFSETQ. The CDR3 is made up of 14 amino acids. Based on the CDR3 plus reference TRBV5-1 and TRBJ2-7, the full variable domain is KAGVTQTPRYLIKTRGQQVTLSCSPISGHRSVSWYQQTPGQGLQFLFEYFSETQRNKGNFPGRFSGRQFSNSRSEMNVSTLELGDSALYLCASRPRTDSYEQYFGPGTRLTVT.

The chain uses TRBV6-5 and TRBJ2-2; D ambiguous. The CDR3 contains 14 residues. Germline V gene sequence: CDR1 MNHEY, CDR2 SVGAGI. V lost 4 bases to trimming and J lost 5 bases, with 11 bases between them. For the CDR3, the DNA is TGTGCCAGCAGTTTTGGGCTAGAAACCGGGGAGCTGTTTTTT. This encodes CASSFGLETGELFF.

This rearrangement joins TRBV7-2 to TRBJ2-3, with D possibly being TRBD1 or TRBD2 (6 bases each). The V and J ends lost 1 base and 2 bases respectively, with 10 bases between them. The V gene's germline CDR1 is SGHTA and CDR2 FQGNSA. The CDR3 covers 15 residues. CDR3 in amino acids: CASSLGAGHTDTQYF. The CDR3 region has the DNA TGTGCCAGCAGCTTAGGGGCGGGACACACAGATACGCAGTATTTT.

The chain couples TRBV5-5 to TRBJ2-7; D unclear. Between the trimmed V and J ends, which lost 1 base and 0 bases, there was a span of 8 bases. CDR1 is SGHKS, CDR2 YYEKEE, per germline (reference sequence). The CDR3 is 14 amino acids. The CDR3 region has the DNA TGTGCCAGCAGCTTGCAGGCTAGCTCCTACGAGCAGTACTTC. Its protein is CASSLQASSYEQYF.

As DNA, the CDR3 is TGCGCCAGCACTCTTGGGGGGCCGGCTGATACGCAGTATTTT. Translating gives CASTLGGPADTQYF. This chain links TRBV5-1 with TRBJ2-3; D tentatively reads TRBD1 or TRBD2 (6 bases each). With 6 bases removed from V and 6 bases from J, the gap between germline ends came to 17 bases. The CDR3 sequence is 14 residues long. Germline CDR1 and CDR2: SGHRS and YFSETQ.

This chain uses TRBV4-3 with TRBJ2-5; 15 nucleotides align to TRBD2. The V gene end was trimmed by 2 bases and the J gene end by 5 bases; junction bases not matched to a gene: 6. The germline CDR1 and CDR2 sequences are LGHNA and YSLEER. The CDR3 has 17 residues. This CDR3 reads CASSQSGLAGGLETQYF. In DNA form, the CDR3 reads TGCGCCAGCAGCCAATCGGGACTAGCGGGAGGTCTCGAGACCCAGTACTTC.

The chain carries TRBV5-1 and TRBJ2-1, with D perhaps matching TRBD2 (5 bases). The CDR3 runs 15 residues. The germline V gene encodes CDR1 SGHRS and CDR2 YFSETQ. Trimming took 1 base from V and 1 from J, leaving 9 bases between them. The chain's CDR3 is CASSLRAVSYNEQFF. For the CDR3, the DNA is TGCGCCAGCAGCTTGCGAGCGGTGTCCTACAATGAGCAGTTCTTC.